The clone carrying this T cell receptor (beta chain) showed up just a few times. As yet, its antigen is unknown. The donors were part of the roughly 120-subject validation cohort, which stood apart from the approximately 630-subject first cohort. This record comes from a study of cytomegalovirus exposure and HLA in healthy donors. Study-level information: The 120 validation repertoires and the approximately 670 first-cohort repertoires shared a platform, a later analysis reported. Study-wide findings and caveats: Researchers catalogued 164 TCR beta chains as cytomegalovirus-associated. Reports described diagnosis of cytomegalovirus status by the classifier as highly specific and sensitive.

The repertoire was sequenced with immunoSEQ multiplex PCR; TCRdb's copy has only in-frame clones and lacks some. The sample yields around 400,000 clones, 86% seen once. The sequenced material came from PBMCs. This clonotype originated in a woman between 18 and 29 years old in good health and CMV-seronegative.

DNA for the CDR3: TGTGCCAGTTCAGCAGGGGGCTGGTCACCCCTCCACTTT. Translating gives CASSAGGWSPLHF. This chain connects TRBV19 to TRBJ1-6; 8 nucleotides agree with TRBD1. CDR1 LNHDA and CDR2 SQIVND come from the germline V gene (reference sequence). After removal of 8 bases from V and 10 bases from J, the junction contained 7 bases not matched to a gene. The CDR3 covers 13 residues. Complete variable domain (other parts from reference TRBV19 and TRBJ1-6): DGGITQSPKYLFRKEGQNVTLSCEQNLNHDAMYWYRQDPGQGLRLIYYSQIVNDFQKGDIAEGYSVSREKKESFPLTVTSAQKNPTAFYLCASSAGGWSPLHFGNGTRLTVT.